One TCR beta chain is described in this entry. Its target is unknown. This record belongs to a study of OX40 agonist ivuxolimab in advanced cancers. Study context: Intravenous ivuxolimab was administered to patients every 2 weeks at 0.01 to 10 mg/kg. Participants, 82.7% male, averaged 60 years of age, ranging from roughly 20 to 79. General study findings and limits: In the 0.1 to 3.0 mg/kg range, CD4+ and CD8+ blood T cells had expanded clonally by week 6. Normalized T-cell clonal expansion was also low in a subset of nonresponders.

The ends were cut back, 1 base at V and 1 base at J, with 10 bases in the middle. Germline V gives CDR1 KGHSH, CDR2 LQKENI. The CDR3 runs 16 residues. TCRdb's copy holds only in-frame clones and misses some; the assay was immunoSEQ multiplex PCR. The table records some 98,000 clones, over 75% of them present only once. V usage is TRBV18 and J usage is TRBJ2-2; D perhaps matches TRBD1 (6 bases). This sample comprised CD4+ or CD8+ T cells sorted from blood, obtained in a trial of the OX40 agonist ivuxolimab. This clonotype was sampled from an adult with an advanced solid tumor such as melanoma, head and neck, liver or kidney cancer. The DNA of the CDR3 is TGTGCCAGCTCACCACAGCGGACAGAGAACACCGGGGAGCTGTTTTTT. This codes for CASSPQRTENTGELFF.